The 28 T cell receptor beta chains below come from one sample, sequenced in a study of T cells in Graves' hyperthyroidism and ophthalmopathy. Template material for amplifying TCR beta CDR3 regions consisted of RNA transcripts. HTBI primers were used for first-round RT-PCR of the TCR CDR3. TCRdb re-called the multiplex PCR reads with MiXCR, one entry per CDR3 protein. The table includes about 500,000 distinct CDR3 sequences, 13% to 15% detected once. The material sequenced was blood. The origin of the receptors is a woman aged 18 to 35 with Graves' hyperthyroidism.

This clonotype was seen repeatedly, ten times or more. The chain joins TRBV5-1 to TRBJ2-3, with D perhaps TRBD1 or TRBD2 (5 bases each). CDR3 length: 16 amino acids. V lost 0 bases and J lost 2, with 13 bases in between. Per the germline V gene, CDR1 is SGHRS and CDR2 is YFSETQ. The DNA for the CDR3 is TGCGCCAGCAGCTTGGCGGGACGGACCTTCACAGATACGCAGTATTTT. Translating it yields CASSLAGRTFTDTQYF.

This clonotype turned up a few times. CDR3 DNA: TGTGCCAGCAGCTCCTTGGATAGACGGGAGATCTCTGGGGCCAACGTCCTGACTTTC. This gives the protein CASSSLDRREISGANVLTF. This chain uses TRBV11-2 with TRBJ2-6; a possible D gene is TRBD2 (6 bases). The CDR3 sequence is 19 residues long. The V gene's germline CDR1 is SGHAT and CDR2 FQNNGV. The germline V and J ends were trimmed by 4 bases and 0 bases, with 19 bases remaining between them.

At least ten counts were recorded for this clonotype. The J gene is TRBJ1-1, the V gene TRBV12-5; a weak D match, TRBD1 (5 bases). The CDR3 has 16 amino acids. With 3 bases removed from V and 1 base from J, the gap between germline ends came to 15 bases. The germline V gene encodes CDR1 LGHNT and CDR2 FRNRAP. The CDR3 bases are TGTGCTAGTGGTTTTGAAGTCGGGACGCCGAACACTGAAGCTTTCTTT. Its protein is CASGFEVGTPNTEAFF.

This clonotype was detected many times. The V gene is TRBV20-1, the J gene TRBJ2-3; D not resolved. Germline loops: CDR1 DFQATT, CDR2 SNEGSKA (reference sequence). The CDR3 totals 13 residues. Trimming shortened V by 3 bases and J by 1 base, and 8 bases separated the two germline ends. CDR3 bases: TGCAGTGCTAGTCAGGCTCGCACAGATACGCAGTATTTT. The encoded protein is CSASQARTDTQYF.

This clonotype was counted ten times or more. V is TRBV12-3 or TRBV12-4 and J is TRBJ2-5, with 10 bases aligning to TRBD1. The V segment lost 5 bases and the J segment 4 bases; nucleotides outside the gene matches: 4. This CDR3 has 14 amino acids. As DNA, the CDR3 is TGTGCCAGCAGTCAGGGACAGGGGTTAGAGACCCAGTACTTC. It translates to CASSQGQGLETQYF.

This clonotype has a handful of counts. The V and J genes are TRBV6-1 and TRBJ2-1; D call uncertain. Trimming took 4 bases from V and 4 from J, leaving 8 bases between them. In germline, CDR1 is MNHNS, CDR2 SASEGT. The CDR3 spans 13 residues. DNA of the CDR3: TGTGCCAGCAGTGCCGACCGGTACAATGAGCAGTTCTTC. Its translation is CASSADRYNEQFF.

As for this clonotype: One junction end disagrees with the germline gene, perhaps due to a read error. CDR3 sequence reads: CAWSVGYEHYF. DNA for the CDR3: TGTGCCTGGAGTGTTGGATACGAGCACTACTTC. J is TRBJ2-7 and V is TRBV30; D uncertain. Germline loops: CDR1 GTSNPN, CDR2 SVGIG (reference sequence). CDR3 length equals 11 residues. Supplemented by reference TRBV30 and TRBJ2-7, the full variable domain reads SQTIHQWPATLVQPVGSPLSLECTVEGTSNPNLYWYRQAAGRGLQLLFYSVGIGQISSEVPQNLSASRPQDRQFILSSKKLLLSDSGFYLCAWSVGYEHYFGPGTRLTVT.

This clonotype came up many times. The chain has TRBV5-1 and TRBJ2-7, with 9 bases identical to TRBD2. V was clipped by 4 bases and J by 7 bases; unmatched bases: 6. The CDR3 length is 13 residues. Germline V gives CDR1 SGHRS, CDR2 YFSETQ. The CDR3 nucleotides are TGCGCCAGCAGCGAAGCGGGAGGAGGAGAGCAGTACTTC. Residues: CASSEAGGGEQYF.

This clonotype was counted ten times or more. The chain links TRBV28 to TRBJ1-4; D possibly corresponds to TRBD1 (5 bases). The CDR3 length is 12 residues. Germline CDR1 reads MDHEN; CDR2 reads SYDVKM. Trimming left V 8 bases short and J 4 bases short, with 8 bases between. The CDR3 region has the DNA TGTGCCAGCTGGGGCGATAATGAAAAACTGTTTTTT. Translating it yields CASWGDNEKLFF.

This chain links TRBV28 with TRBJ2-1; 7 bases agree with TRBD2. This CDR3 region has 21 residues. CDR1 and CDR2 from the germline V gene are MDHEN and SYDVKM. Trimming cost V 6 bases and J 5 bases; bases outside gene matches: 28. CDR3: CASSPSPSGDSRHGGNNEQFF. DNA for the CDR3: TGTGCCAGCAGCCCCTCCCCTAGCGGCGATTCACGACACGGGGGGAACAATGAGCAGTTCTTC.

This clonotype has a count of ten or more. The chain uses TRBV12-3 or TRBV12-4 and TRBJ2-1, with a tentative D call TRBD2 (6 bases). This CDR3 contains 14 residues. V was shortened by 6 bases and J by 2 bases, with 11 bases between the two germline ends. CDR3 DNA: TGTGCCAGCAGGCCCCTAGCGCCCTACAATGAGCAGTTCTTC. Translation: CASRPLAPYNEQFF.

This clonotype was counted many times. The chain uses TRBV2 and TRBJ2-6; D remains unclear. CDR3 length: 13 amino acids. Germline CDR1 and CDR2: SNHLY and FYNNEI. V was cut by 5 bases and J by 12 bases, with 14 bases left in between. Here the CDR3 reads CASSREEPGVLTF. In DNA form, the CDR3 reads TGTGCCAGCAGTAGGGAAGAACCGGGCGTCCTGACTTTC.

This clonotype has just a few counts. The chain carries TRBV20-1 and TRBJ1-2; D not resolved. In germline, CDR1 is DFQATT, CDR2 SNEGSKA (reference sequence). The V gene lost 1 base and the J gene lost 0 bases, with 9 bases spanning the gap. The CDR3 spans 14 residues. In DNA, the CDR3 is TGCAGTGCTAGAGTCAGCAAATCTAACTATGGCTACACCTTC. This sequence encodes CSARVSKSNYGYTF.

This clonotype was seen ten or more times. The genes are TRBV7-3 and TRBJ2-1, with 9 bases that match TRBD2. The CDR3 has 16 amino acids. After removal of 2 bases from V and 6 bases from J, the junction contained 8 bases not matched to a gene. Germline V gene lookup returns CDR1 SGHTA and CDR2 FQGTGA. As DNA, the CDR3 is TGTGCCAGCAGCTTATATAGCGGGAGTAAGGTCAATGAGCAGTTCTTC. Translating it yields CASSLYSGSKVNEQFF.

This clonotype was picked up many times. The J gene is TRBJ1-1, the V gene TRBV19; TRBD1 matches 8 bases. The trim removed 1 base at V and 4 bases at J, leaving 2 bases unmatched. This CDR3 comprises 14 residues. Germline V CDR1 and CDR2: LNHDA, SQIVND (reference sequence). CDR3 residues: CASSIADRGTEAFF. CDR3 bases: TGTGCCAGTAGTATAGCAGACAGGGGCACTGAAGCTTTCTTT.

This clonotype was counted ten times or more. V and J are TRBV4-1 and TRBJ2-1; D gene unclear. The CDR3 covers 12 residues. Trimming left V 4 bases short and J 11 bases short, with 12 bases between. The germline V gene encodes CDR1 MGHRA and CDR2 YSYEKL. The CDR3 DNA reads TGCGCCAGCAGCCTAATAGCCAGGCAGCAGTTCTTC. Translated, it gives CASSLIARQQFF.

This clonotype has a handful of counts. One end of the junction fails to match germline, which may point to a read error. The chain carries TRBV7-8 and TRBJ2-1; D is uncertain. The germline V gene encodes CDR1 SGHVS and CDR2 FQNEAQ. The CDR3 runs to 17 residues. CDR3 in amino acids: CANSYKTVGLTYNEQFF. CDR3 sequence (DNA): TGTGCCAACAGCTACAAGACGGTGGGGTTAACCTACAATGAGCAGTTCTTC.

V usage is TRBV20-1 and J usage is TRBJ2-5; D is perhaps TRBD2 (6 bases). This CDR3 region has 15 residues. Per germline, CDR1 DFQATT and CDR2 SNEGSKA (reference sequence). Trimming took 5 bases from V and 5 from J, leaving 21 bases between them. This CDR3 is CSASRLGSGEETQYF. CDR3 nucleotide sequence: TGCAGTGCTTCTCGACTGGGATCGGGGGAGGAGACCCAGTACTTC.

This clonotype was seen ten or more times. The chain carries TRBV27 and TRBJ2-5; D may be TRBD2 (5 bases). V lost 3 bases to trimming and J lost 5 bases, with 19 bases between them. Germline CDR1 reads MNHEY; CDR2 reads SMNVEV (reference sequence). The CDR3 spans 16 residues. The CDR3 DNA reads TGTGCCAGCAGTTTGCTCGCGAACCTCCCGGGGGAGACCCAGTACTTC. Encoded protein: CASSLLANLPGETQYF.

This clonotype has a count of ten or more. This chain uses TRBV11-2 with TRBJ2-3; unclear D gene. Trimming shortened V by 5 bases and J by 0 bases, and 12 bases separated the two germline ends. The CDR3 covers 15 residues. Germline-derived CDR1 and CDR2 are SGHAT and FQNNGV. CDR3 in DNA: TGTGCCAGCAGCCCACCTCTAGGGAGCACAGATACGCAGTATTTT. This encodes CASSPPLGSTDTQYF.

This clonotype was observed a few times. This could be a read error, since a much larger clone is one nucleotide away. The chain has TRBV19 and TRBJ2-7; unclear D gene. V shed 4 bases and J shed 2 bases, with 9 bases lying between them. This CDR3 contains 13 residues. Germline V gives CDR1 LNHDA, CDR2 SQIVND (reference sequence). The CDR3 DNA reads TGTGCCAGTAGTACGCGGAGCCCCTACGAGCAGTACTTC. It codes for CASSTRSPYEQYF.

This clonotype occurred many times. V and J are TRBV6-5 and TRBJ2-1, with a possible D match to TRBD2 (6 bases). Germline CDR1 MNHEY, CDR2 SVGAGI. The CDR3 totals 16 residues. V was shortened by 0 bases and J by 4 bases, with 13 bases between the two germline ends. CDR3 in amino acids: CASSYSRLGGYNEQFF. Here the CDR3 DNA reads TGTGCCAGCAGTTACTCGCGACTAGGAGGGTACAATGAGCAGTTCTTC.

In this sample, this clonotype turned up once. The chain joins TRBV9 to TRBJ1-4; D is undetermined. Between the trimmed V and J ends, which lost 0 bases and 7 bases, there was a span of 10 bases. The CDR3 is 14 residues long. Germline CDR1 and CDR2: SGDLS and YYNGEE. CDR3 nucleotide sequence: TGTGCCAGCAGCGTAGCAGGAGGTAGTGAAAAACTGTTTTTT. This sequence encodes CASSVAGGSEKLFF.

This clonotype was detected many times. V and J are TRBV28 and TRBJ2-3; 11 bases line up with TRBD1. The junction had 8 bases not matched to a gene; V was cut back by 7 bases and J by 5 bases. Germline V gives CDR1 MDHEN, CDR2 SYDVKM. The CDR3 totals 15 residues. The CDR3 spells CASTPGTGGKDTQYF. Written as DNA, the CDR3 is TGTGCCAGCACCCCCGGGACAGGGGGTAAAGATACGCAGTATTTT.

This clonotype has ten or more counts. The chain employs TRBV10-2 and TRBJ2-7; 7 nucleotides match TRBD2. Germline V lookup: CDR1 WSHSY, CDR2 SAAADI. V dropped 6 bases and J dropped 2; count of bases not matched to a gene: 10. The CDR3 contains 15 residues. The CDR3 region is CASRERSGAAYEQYF. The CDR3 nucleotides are TGCGCCAGCAGAGAGCGGAGCGGGGCTGCCTACGAGCAGTACTTC.

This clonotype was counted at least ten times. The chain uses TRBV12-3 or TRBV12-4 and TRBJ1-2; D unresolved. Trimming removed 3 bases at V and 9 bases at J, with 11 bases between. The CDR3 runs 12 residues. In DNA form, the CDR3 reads TGTGCCAGCAGTTTTTTAAGTGAGAGCTACACCTTC. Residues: CASSFLSESYTF.

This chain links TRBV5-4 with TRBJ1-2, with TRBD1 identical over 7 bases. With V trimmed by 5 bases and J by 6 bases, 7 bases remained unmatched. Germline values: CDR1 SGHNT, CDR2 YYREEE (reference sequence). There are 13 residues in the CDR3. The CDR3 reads CASSFDRVNGYTF. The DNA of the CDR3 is TGTGCCAGCAGTTTTGACAGGGTAAATGGCTACACCTTC.

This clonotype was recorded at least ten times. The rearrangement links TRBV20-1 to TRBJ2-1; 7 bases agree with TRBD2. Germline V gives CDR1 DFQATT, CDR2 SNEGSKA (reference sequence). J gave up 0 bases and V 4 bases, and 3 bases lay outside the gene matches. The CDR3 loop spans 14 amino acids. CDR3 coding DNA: TGCAGTGCTACCGGGAGGAGCTCCTACAATGAGCAGTTCTTC. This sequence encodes CSATGRSSYNEQFF.